This T cell receptor beta chain was recorded in a study of cytomegalovirus exposure and HLA in healthy donors. The PCR contained 60 Vbeta and 13 Jbeta primers. Using immunoSEQ multiplex PCR, the repertoire was profiled, and TCRdb retains in-frame clones only, with some absent. The repertoire holds under 200,000 clones, with 68% as singletons. This CDR3 has 13 amino acids. The V gene's germline CDR1 is LGHNT and CDR2 FRNRAP. After removal of 6 bases from V and 4 bases from J, the junction contained 5 bases not matched to a gene. The specimen was PBMCs. The chain combines TRBV12-5 with TRBJ1-1, with TRBD1 matching 7 bases. The clonotype was recovered from a man between 50 and 59 years old in good health and CMV-seronegative. The CDR3 DNA is TGTGCTAGTGGCCTAGGGGGCGGCACTGAAGCTTTCTTT. Its translation: CASGLGGGTEAFF.